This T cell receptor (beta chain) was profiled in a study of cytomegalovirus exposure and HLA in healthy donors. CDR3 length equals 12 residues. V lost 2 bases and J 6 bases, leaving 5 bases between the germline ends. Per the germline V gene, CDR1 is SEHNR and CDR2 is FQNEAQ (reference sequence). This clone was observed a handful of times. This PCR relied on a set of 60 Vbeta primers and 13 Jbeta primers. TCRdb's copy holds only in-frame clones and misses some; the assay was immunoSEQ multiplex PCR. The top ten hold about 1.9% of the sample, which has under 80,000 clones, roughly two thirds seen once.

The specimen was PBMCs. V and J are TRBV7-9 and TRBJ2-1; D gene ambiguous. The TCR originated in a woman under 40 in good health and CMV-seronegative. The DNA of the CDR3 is TGTGCCAGCAGCTTATACGGCAATGAGCAGTTCTTC. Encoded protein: CASSLYGNEQFF. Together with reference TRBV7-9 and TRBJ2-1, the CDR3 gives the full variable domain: DTGVSQNPRHKITKRGQNVTFRCDPISEHNRLYWYRQTLGQGPEFLTYFQNEAQLEKSRLLSDRFSAERPKGSFSTLEIQRTEQGDSAMYLCASSLYGNEQFFGPGTRLTVL.